This TCR beta chain was retrieved from a study of OX40 agonist ivuxolimab in advanced cancers. At the level of the study: The patients got ivuxolimab, which is an agonistic anti-OX40 (CD134) antibody. General study points: The average count of expanded clones was higher among CD8+ T cells than among CD4+. Dose levels from 0.1 to 3.0 mg/kg saw CD4+ and CD8+ blood T cells expand clonally by week 6.

The CDR3 loop spans 16 amino acids. Trimming removed 10 bases from V and 6 bases from J; junction bases left unmatched: 16. In germline, CDR1 is SNHLY, CDR2 FYNNEI. As for this clone: Its antigen is undetermined.

TCRdb's table, derived via immunoSEQ multiplex PCR, lists solely in-frame clones and lacks some. The table includes over 50,000 clones, around 90% detected once. This chain uses TRBV2 with TRBJ2-2; TRBD1 matches at 8 bases. The sequence was collected from an adult with an advanced solid tumor such as melanoma, head and neck, liver or kidney cancer. The sequences come from CD4+ or CD8+ T cells sorted from blood, collected in a trial of the OX40 agonist ivuxolimab. In DNA form, the CDR3 reads TGTGCCATCGCAATGAGTGGCAGGGGGCAAGCCGGGGAGCTGTTTTTT. This gives the protein CAIAMSGRGQAGELFF.